Listed below are T cell receptor beta chains from one sample, sequenced in a study of CD8+ T cells in alopecia areata. The table came from immunoSEQ multiplex PCR; TCRdb's copy has only in-frame clones and leaves some out. The sample shows about 210,000 clones, about three fifths of them seen only once. This material consisted of CD4+ T cells sorted from blood, taken at week 4, from a patient treated with tofacitinib. These receptors were collected from a human donor with alopecia areata. The CDR3 runs from the conserved cysteine through the conserved F or W. D genes are given only for firm matches. For some rows the clone size is stated as once, few or many, or as a class when expanded; others skip it.

TGCAGTGCTACTATTCCCCCCTTGCAGTACTTC,CSATIPPLQYF,NA,NA,TRBJ2-7,TRBV20-1
TGTGCCTGGACGGGCAGCCTGAACACCATATATTTT,CAWTGSLNTIYF,NA,few,TRBJ1-3,TRBV30
TGTGCCAGCAGCTCCTTGTCGGGGTACACCTACGAGCAGTACTTC,CASSSLSGYTYEQYF,NA,NA,TRBJ2-7,TRBV7-8
TGTGCCTGGAGTGTAAAAGGAGGCCCAGATACGCAGTATTTT,CAWSVKGGPDTQYF,NA,few,TRBJ2-3,TRBV30
TGTGCCACCAGCAGAGAGGTCACCCTGGGCACTGAAGCTTTCTTT,CATSREVTLGTEAFF,NA,NA,TRBJ1-1,TRBV15
TGTGCCAGCAGCTTGGAACAGGCCAGCTCCTACGAGCAGTACTTC,CASSLEQASSYEQYF,NA,few,TRBJ2-7,TRBV5-1
TGTGCCTGGAGTCTCATGGGGGGCACTGAAGCTTTCTTT,CAWSLMGGTEAFF,NA,NA,TRBJ1-1,TRBV30
TGCAGCGCTCAGGATAGTAATGAAAAACTGTTTTTT,CSAQDSNEKLFF,NA,NA,TRBJ1-4,TRBV29-1
TGTGCCAGCAGCCCGGGACAGGGGAGTCAGCCCCAGCATTTT,CASSPGQGSQPQHF,TRBD1,NA,TRBJ1-5,TRBV6-5
TGTGCCAGTAGTATTAACAGGGGTGTGGATCAGCCCCAGCATTTT,CASSINRGVDQPQHF,TRBD1,NA,TRBJ1-5,TRBV19
TGCAGCGTCGTAAGGTCCAAACATAGTGAAGCTTTCTTT,CSVVRSKHSEAFF,NA,NA,TRBJ1-1,TRBV29-1
TGCGCCAGCAGCCAAGAGTTAACCTCTTACCGCACCCTCCACTTT,CASSQELTSYRTLHF,NA,NA,TRBJ1-6,TRBV4-1
TGCAGCGTGAGGCGGACAGGGGGTTCGGAGACCCAGTACTTC,CSVRRTGGSETQYF,TRBD1,NA,TRBJ2-5,TRBV29-1
TGCGCCAGCAGCTTCCTAGAAGCGGGAAACACAGATACGCAGTATTTT,CASSFLEAGNTDTQYF,TRBD2,NA,TRBJ2-3,TRBV5-1
TGTGCCAGCAGCCAACAGGGGTCAACTAATGAAAAACTGTTTTTT,CASSQQGSTNEKLFF,NA,NA,TRBJ1-4,TRBV14
TGTGCCAGCAGTCCCAACCTAAAGGGGCACCACGAGCAGTACTTC,CASSPNLKGHHEQYF,NA,NA,TRBJ2-7,TRBV27
TGCGCCAGCAGAGGTAGCGGGGACCCGAAAGAGACCCAGTACTTC,CASRGSGDPKETQYF,TRBD2,NA,TRBJ2-5,TRBV5-1
TGCGCCAGCAGCCCTAATACAGGGTTTAACTATGGCTACACCTTC,CASSPNTGFNYGYTF,NA,NA,TRBJ1-2,TRBV5-1
TGTGCCAGCAGTAGACAGACCCAACGAGAAAAACTGTTTTTT,CASSRQTQREKLFF,NA,NA,TRBJ1-4,TRBV2
TGCAGCGAGGAAAGGGCAGCTCCTAACTATGGCTACACCTTC,CSEERAAPNYGYTF,NA,NA,TRBJ1-2,TRBV29-1
TGTGCCTGGAGTCCCCGAGACAGGGGTTACACCGGGGAGCTGTTTTTT,CAWSPRDRGYTGELFF,TRBD1,NA,TRBJ2-2,TRBV30
TGTGCCAGCAGCTTAGGGCGGGGGAGCCAAGAGACCCAGTACTTC,CASSLGRGSQETQYF,TRBD2,NA,TRBJ2-5,TRBV7-2
TGTGCCAGCAGCCGAGGGTGGGAGACCCAGTACTTC,CASSRGWETQYF,NA,NA,TRBJ2-5,TRBV7-2
TGTGCCAGCAGCCAACTGGGGGGAAACAATCAGCCCCAGCATTTT,CASSQLGGNNQPQHF,NA,NA,TRBJ1-5,TRBV4-2
TGTGCCAGCAACTCCCCCGGGACAGGCTACGAGCAGTACTTC,CASNSPGTGYEQYF,TRBD1,NA,TRBJ2-7,TRBV7-2
TGTGCCAGCTCCGGGACTTTCACCGGGGAGCTGTTTTTT,CASSGTFTGELFF,NA,few,TRBJ2-2,TRBV6-6
TGTGCCAGTGGACAGGGCTACGAGCAGTACTTC,CASGQGYEQYF,TRBD1,once,TRBJ2-7,TRBV28
TGTGCCAGCAGCTTCTGGGACAACCAAGAGACCCAGTACTTC,CASSFWDNQETQYF,NA,NA,TRBJ2-5,TRBV5-8
TGTGCCAGTAGTATAGCTACAGGGCCCAATCAGCCCCAGCATTTT,CASSIATGPNQPQHF,NA,few,TRBJ1-5,TRBV19
TGCAGCGTCGCGGGACGGTTGAACACTGAAGCTTTCTTT,CSVAGRLNTEAFF,NA,NA,TRBJ1-1,TRBV29-1
TGCAGCGCCCGAGGGCTGAATGAAAAACTGTTTTTT,CSARGLNEKLFF,NA,NA,TRBJ1-4,TRBV29-1
TGTGCCAGCAGTGCGACAGGGGGCGCGGATGGCTACACCTTC,CASSATGGADGYTF,TRBD1,many,TRBJ1-2,TRBV27
TGTGCCAGCAGCTTCGGGACAGGGGGAGACACCATATATTTT,CASSFGTGGDTIYF,TRBD1,NA,TRBJ1-3,TRBV5-4
TGTGCCAGCTGTGACGGACAGGGTCGGTACGAGCAGTACTTC,CASCDGQGRYEQYF,TRBD1,NA,TRBJ2-7,TRBV6-5
TGCGCCAGCAGCGGAACAGGGGGCAGGGTCGATAACGCGGAAGCTTTCTTT,CASSGTGGRVDNAEAFF,TRBD1,NA,TRBJ1-1,TRBV5-1
TGCGCCAGCAGCCTGAGAAGGACAGGGGGCGTCACAGATACGCAGTATTTT,CASSLRRTGGVTDTQYF,TRBD1,once,TRBJ2-3,TRBV5-1
TGTGCCAGCAGCCCGAGGGGAGATACGCAGTATTTT,CASSPRGDTQYF,NA,NA,TRBJ2-3,TRBV7-2
TGTGCCAGCAGCTTATGGGGGCAAGAGACCCAGTACTTC,CASSLWGQETQYF,NA,NA,TRBJ2-5,TRBV11-2